This T cell receptor (beta chain) appears in the sequencing data of a study of CD4+ T cells in melanoma. This clone occurred a few times. Generated by immunoSEQ multiplex PCR, the TCRdb table keeps only in-frame clones and is missing some. This table has a few thousand clones, about 61% appearing once. The source material was cells from a culture (not recorded whether cultured in vitro). The clonotype originates from a human donor with melanoma.

CDR3 sequence reads: CASSFSPGRTEAFF. The CDR3 DNA reads TGTGCCAGCAGTTTTTCCCCGGGTCGGACTGAAGCTTTCTTT. The chain combines TRBV27 with TRBJ1-1; D is ambiguous. Trimming took off 3 bases at V and 5 bases at J, with 13 bases between the two ends. This CDR3 comprises 14 residues. Germline V CDR1 and CDR2: MNHEY, SMNVEV (reference sequence).